The next 15 T cell receptor beta chains were all read from a single sample in a study of cytomegalovirus exposure and HLA in healthy donors. PCR was performed using 60 Vbeta and 13 Jbeta primers. Here immunoSEQ multiplex PCR was the method, and the copy in TCRdb shows in-frame clones only, minus some. The listing contains some 200,000 clones. The sequenced material came from PBMCs. The receptors come from a girl aged 2 to 10 in good health and CMV-seropositive.

The rearrangement joins TRBV28 to TRBJ2-7; D gene uncertain. V lost 5 bases, J lost 3 bases, and 5 bases lay in between. CDR1 is MDHEN and CDR2 is SYDVKM in the germline V gene. The CDR3 contains 11 residues. CDR3 sequence reads: CASSINYEQYF. The DNA for the CDR3 is TGTGCCAGCAGTATCAACTACGAGCAGTACTTC.

This chain joins TRBV7-9 and TRBJ2-1; D is ambiguous. Trimming pared 5 bases from V and 7 bases from J, leaving 6 bases between. This CDR3 has 11 residues. The germline V gene has CDR1 SEHNR and CDR2 FQNEAQ (reference sequence). Written as DNA, the CDR3 is TGTGCCAGCAGCATTAGTAATGAGCAGTTCTTC. It codes for CASSISNEQFF.

The V and J genes are TRBV7-2 and TRBJ2-7, with 7 bases that match TRBD2. This CDR3 contains 14 residues. The junction had 4 bases not matched to a gene; V was cut back by 3 bases and J by 2 bases. Germline V CDR1 and CDR2: SGHTA, FQGNSA. The CDR3 sequence is CASSFSREAYEQYF. The CDR3 DNA reads as TGTGCCAGCAGCTTTAGCCGGGAGGCCTACGAGCAGTACTTC.

The chain recombines TRBV15 with TRBJ2-7; D is possibly TRBD1 (5 bases). The V gene lost 3 bases and the J gene lost 0 bases, with 12 bases spanning the gap. CDR1 is LNHNV and CDR2 is YYDKDF in the germline V gene (reference sequence). The CDR3 has 15 amino acids. This chain's CDR3 is CATSRDPDISYEQYF. The CDR3 DNA sequence: TGTGCCACCAGCAGGGACCCGGACATCTCCTACGAGCAGTACTTC. Drawing the rest from reference TRBV15 and TRBJ2-7, the complete variable domain is DAMVIQNPRYQVTQFGKPVTLSCSQTLNHNVMYWYQQKSSQAPKLLFHYYDKDFNNEADTPDNFQSRRPNTSFCFLDIRSPGLGDTAMYLCATSRDPDISYEQYFGPGTRLTVT.

The chain employs TRBV4-2 and TRBJ2-4; 10 bases agree with TRBD2. The germline gives CDR1 LGHNA, CDR2 YNFKEQ. This CDR3 contains 22 residues. The V gene end was trimmed by 2 bases and the J gene end by 0 bases; junction bases not matched to a gene: 19. The CDR3: CASSQRPPDTSGIGLAKNIQYF. CDR3 DNA: TGTGCCAGCAGCCAACGCCCTCCGGATACTAGCGGGATCGGGCTAGCCAAAAACATTCAGTACTTC.

CDR3: CASQREWSTDTQYF. The CDR3 nucleotides are TGCGCCTCCCAGCGGGAGTGGAGCACAGATACGCAGTATTTT. V is TRBV5-1 and J is TRBJ2-3; the match to TRBD2 covers 8 bases. CDR3 length: 14 amino acids. V was clipped by 10 bases and J by 0 bases; unmatched bases: 7. Per germline, CDR1 SGHRS and CDR2 YFSETQ.

This chain links TRBV28 with TRBJ1-4; 9 bases fit TRBD1. The CDR3 runs to 14 residues. Germline V CDR1 and CDR2: MDHEN, SYDVKM. V lost 5 bases to trimming and J lost 9 bases; unmatched junction nucleotides: 7. CDR3 coding DNA: TGTGCCAGCAGTGAACTCGGGACAGGGAAAAAACTGTTTTTT. Its translation: CASSELGTGKKLFF.

The rearrangement uses TRBV5-1 and TRBJ2-5, with D perhaps TRBD1 (6 bases). The CDR3 runs to 14 residues. CDR1 is SGHRS and CDR2 is YFSETQ in the germline V gene. Trimming removed 3 bases at V and 4 bases at J, with 13 bases between. The CDR3 protein is CASSSEQGSETQYF. The CDR3 DNA is TGCGCCAGCAGCTCTGAACAGGGTTCAGAGACCCAGTACTTC.

This chain connects TRBV19 to TRBJ2-2, with 13 bases identical to TRBD2. There are 18 residues in the CDR3. The J segment lost 6 bases and the V segment lost 7 bases, leaving 14 bases of the junction unmatched. The germline V gene has CDR1 LNHDA and CDR2 SQIVND (reference sequence). CDR3 sequence (DNA): TGTGCCAGTACCACCCGACTAGCGGGAGGTACCGGTTCCGGGGAGCTGTTTTTT. It codes for CASTTRLAGGTGSGELFF.

The chain couples TRBV5-8 to TRBJ1-2; D is ambiguous. With 1 base removed from V and 5 bases from J, the gap between germline ends came to 15 bases. Germline CDR1 and CDR2: SGHTS and YDEGEE. This CDR3 has 15 residues. The CDR3 nucleotides read TGTGCCAGCAGCTTGTTGAGGGAGGGAAGATATGGCTACACCTTC. Translating gives CASSLLREGRYGYTF.

The gene calls are TRBV28 and TRBJ2-7, with D perhaps TRBD2 (6 bases). Germline loops: CDR1 MDHEN, CDR2 SYDVKM. The CDR3 length is 16 residues. The V and J ends lost 6 bases and 0 bases respectively, with 18 bases between them. The CDR3 region has the DNA TGTGCCAGCAGCGACCTAGGGTGGGAGGCCTCCTACGAGCAGTACTTC. Protein product: CASSDLGWEASYEQYF.

The rearrangement uses TRBV5-6 and TRBJ1-2, with D possibly being TRBD1 (5 bases). Germline lookup yields CDR1 SGHDT and CDR2 YYEEEE. Trimming took off 4 bases at V and 2 bases at J, with 15 bases between the two ends. CDR3 size: 15 residues. DNA of the CDR3: TGTGCCAGCAGCCACCCCAGGGTAGTCAACTATGGCTACACCTTC. Translating gives CASSHPRVVNYGYTF. Together with reference TRBV5-6 and TRBJ1-2, the CDR3 gives the full variable domain: DAGVTQSPTHLIKTRGQQVTLRCSPKSGHDTVSWYQQALGQGPQFIFQYYEEEERQRGNFPDRFSGHQFPNYSSELNVNALLLGDSALYLCASSHPRVVNYGYTFGSGTRLTVV.

V is TRBV7-9 and J is TRBJ2-3, with D maybe TRBD1 (5 bases). Germline V CDR1 and CDR2: SEHNR, FQNEAQ (reference sequence). This CDR3 region has 15 residues. Trimming left V 5 bases short and J 2 bases short, with 14 bases between. For the CDR3, the DNA is TGTGCCAGCAGCCGTAGTACAGGATCCACAGATACGCAGTATTTT. It is translated as CASSRSTGSTDTQYF.

The gene calls are TRBV11-2 and TRBJ2-6; D not certain. V lost 3 bases to trimming and J lost 2 bases, with 8 bases between them. There are 15 residues in the CDR3. Germline V gene data show CDR1 as SGHAT and CDR2 as FQNNGV. The CDR3 region has the DNA TGTGCCAGCAGCTTTCTGTCAGCTGGGGCCAACGTCCTGACTTTC. Translation: CASSFLSAGANVLTF.

V gene TRBV5-1 combines with J gene TRBJ1-5; perhaps TRBD1 as D (5 bases). There are 16 residues in the CDR3. Germline CDR1 and CDR2: SGHRS and YFSETQ. V gave up 0 bases and J gave up 1 base, with 11 bases separating them. CDR3 coding DNA: TGCGCCAGCAGCTTGGCCCCAACAGGAAGCAATCAGCCCCAGCATTTT. This translates into CASSLAPTGSNQPQHF. Using reference TRBV5-1 and TRBJ1-5 for the parts outside the CDR3, the full variable domain is KAGVTQTPRYLIKTRGQQVTLSCSPISGHRSVSWYQQTPGQGLQFLFEYFSETQRNKGNFPGRFSGRQFSNSRSEMNVSTLELGDSALYLCASSLAPTGSNQPQHFGDGTRLSIL.